This T cell receptor beta chain was captured in a study of cytomegalovirus exposure and HLA in healthy donors. The PCR contained 60 Vbeta and 13 Jbeta primers. Only in-frame clones appear in the TCRdb table, and some are missing; sequencing was by immunoSEQ multiplex PCR. Of fewer than 250,000 clones listed, approximately 79% were seen once; the top ten hold 1.6%. Unmatched junction bases numbered 6, after V lost 7 bases and J lost 7 bases. This CDR3 has 13 residues. The germline V gene has CDR1 SQVTM and CDR2 ANQGSEA. This sequence originates from a woman younger than 30 in good health and CMV-seronegative. The J gene is TRBJ2-2, the V gene TRBV29-1; TRBD2 matches 10 bases. Material: PBMCs. CDR3 bases: TGCAGCGCCTCCGGGACTAGCGTCGGGGAGCTGTTTTTT. Translating it yields CSASGTSVGELFF.